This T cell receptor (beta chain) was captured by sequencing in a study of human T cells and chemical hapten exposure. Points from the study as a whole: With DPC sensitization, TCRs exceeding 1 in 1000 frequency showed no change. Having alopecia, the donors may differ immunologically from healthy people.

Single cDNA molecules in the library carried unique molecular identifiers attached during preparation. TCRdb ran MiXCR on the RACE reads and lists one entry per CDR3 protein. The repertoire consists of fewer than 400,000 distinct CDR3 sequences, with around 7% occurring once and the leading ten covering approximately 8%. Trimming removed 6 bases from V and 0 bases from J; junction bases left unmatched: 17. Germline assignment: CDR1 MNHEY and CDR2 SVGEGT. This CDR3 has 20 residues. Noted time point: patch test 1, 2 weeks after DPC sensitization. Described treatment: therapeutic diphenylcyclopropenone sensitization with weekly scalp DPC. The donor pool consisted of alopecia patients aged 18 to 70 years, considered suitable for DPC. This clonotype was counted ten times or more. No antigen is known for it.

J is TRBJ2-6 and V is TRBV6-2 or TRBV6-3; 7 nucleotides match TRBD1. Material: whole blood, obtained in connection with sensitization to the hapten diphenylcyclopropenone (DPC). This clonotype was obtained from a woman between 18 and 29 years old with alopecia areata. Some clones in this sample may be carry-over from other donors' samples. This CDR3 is CASSPSPGQFALSGANVLTF. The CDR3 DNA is TGTGCCAGCAGCCCTTCGCCGGGACAGTTTGCCCTCTCTGGGGCCAACGTCCTGACTTTC.